The following is a T cell receptor beta chain sequence with its context. The antigen is unknown. These data originate in a study of cytomegalovirus exposure and HLA in healthy donors. Broader study findings: In a later analysis, CMV-associated beta chains were mostly HLA-associated, it appeared.

With 0 bases removed from V and 2 bases from J, the gap between germline ends came to 14 bases. The length of the CDR3 is 18 residues. Germline loops: CDR1 MNHNS, CDR2 SASEGT. The PCR ran on 60 Vbeta and 13 Jbeta primers. Sequenced by immunoSEQ multiplex PCR; TCRdb stores in-frame clones only, minus some. This table has 90,000 to 150,000 clones, roughly three fifths appearing once. Sequencing was done on a sample of PBMCs. This TCR was recovered from a man aged 35-49 years in good health and CMV-seropositive. The gene calls are TRBV6-1 and TRBJ2-6, with D possibly matching TRBD2 (6 bases). The CDR3 nucleotides read TGTGCCAGCAGTGAAGCGGGAGGAGGGTTCGCTGGGGCCAACGTCCTGACTTTC. This sequence encodes CASSEAGGGFAGANVLTF.